This passage covers 27 T cell receptor beta chains from one sample sequenced in a study of blood T cells in healthy people across ages. The use of a sample-barcoded 5' primer and a J-beta primer mix characterized a second PCR of roughly 6 to 11 cycles. TCRdb re-called the 5' RACE reads through MiXCR, storing one row per CDR3 protein. The sample includes 450,000 to 600,000 distinct CDR3 sequences, about 25% of them seen just once. The same data also contributed to another study, on T cells of mothers and their children.

Input material: blood. These receptors were collected from a boy aged 2-15 years in good health.

As DNA, the CDR3 is TGTGCCAGCAGCCAAGTGCGGCAGGAAGGCTACACCTTC. It is translated as CASSQVRQEGYTF. The chain joins TRBV14 to TRBJ1-2; D call uncertain. Per the germline V gene, CDR1 is SGHDN and CDR2 is FVKESK. This CDR3 is built from 13 residues. Between the trimmed V and J ends, which lost 1 base and 8 bases, there was a span of 11 bases.

The rearrangement uses TRBV9 and TRBJ1-2, with unresolved D. The CDR3 length is 13 residues. Germline assignment: CDR1 SGDLS and CDR2 YYNGEE. V was shortened by 4 bases and J by 5 bases, with 12 bases between the two germline ends. The CDR3 is CASSKNSLYGYTF. CDR3 coding DNA: TGTGCCAGCAGCAAAAACAGCCTTTATGGCTACACCTTC.

V and J are TRBV6-1 and TRBJ2-1, with TRBD2 as a possible D gene (6 bases). The CDR3 runs to 13 residues. Germline V gene sequence: CDR1 MNHNS, CDR2 SASEGT. V gave up 0 bases and J gave up 7 bases, with 7 bases separating them. The CDR3 protein is CASSEAAGNEQFF. The CDR3 nucleotides are TGTGCCAGCAGTGAAGCGGCGGGGAATGAGCAGTTCTTC.

This clonotype has only a few counts. The chain uses TRBV6-5 and TRBJ1-6; a possible D gene is TRBD1 (6 bases). Trimming cost V 3 bases and J 7 bases, with 13 bases left between them. CDR1 and CDR2 (germline): MNHEY, SVGAGI. The CDR3 runs 15 residues. CDR3 sequence (DNA): TGTGCCAGCAGTTATGCAACAGGGAGAAATTCACCCCTCCACTTT. It specifies CASSYATGRNSPLHF.

This sequence joins TRBV7-6 and TRBJ2-7; D could derive from TRBD1 or TRBD2 (5 bases each). Trimming took 5 bases from V and 5 from J, leaving 22 bases between them. Germline V CDR1 and CDR2: SGHVS, FNYEAQ. This CDR3 is built from 16 residues. CDR3 coding DNA: TGTGCCAGCAGCCGGCGCGCCGGGGCCATCGGAGACGAGCAGTACTTC. Translating it yields CASSRRAGAIGDEQYF.

The chain is built from TRBV5-5 and TRBJ2-2; 8 nucleotides line up with TRBD1. Trimming removed 1 base from V and 4 bases from J; junction bases left unmatched: 3. Germline CDR1 SGHKS, CDR2 YYEKEE (reference sequence). This CDR3 has 15 amino acids. The CDR3 DNA reads as TGTGCCAGCAGCTTGTACCAGGGGGCCACCGGGGAGCTGTTTTTT. It yields the protein CASSLYQGATGELFF.

This clonotype has a handful of counts. The genes are TRBV27 and TRBJ2-2; D perhaps matches TRBD2 (5 bases). The CDR3 runs to 14 residues. Germline CDR1 is MNHEY and CDR2 is SMNVEV (reference sequence). The V and J ends lost 4 bases and 1 base respectively, with 7 bases between them. CDR3 sequence (DNA): TGTGCCAGCAGTTCCGGGGTGAACACCGGGGAGCTGTTTTTT. Translating it yields CASSSGVNTGELFF.

This clonotype was observed a few times. The chain combines TRBV5-1 with TRBJ2-5; TRBD2 matches 9 bases. The germline V gene encodes CDR1 SGHRS and CDR2 YFSETQ. This CDR3 contains 15 residues. Trimming removed 7 bases from V and 8 bases from J; junction bases left unmatched: 15. The CDR3 nucleotides are TGCGCCAGCTGTCCCCATAAAAGACTAGCGGAAACCCAGTACTTC. Its translation is CASCPHKRLAETQYF. The whole variable domain, filled in from reference TRBV5-1 and TRBJ2-5, reads KAGVTQTPRYLIKTRGQQVTLSCSPISGHRSVSWYQQTPGQGLQFLFEYFSETQRNKGNFPGRFSGRQFSNSRSEMNVSTLELGDSALYLCASCPHKRLAETQYFGPGTRLLVL.

The rearrangement uses TRBV21-1 and TRBJ1-1. TRBV21-1 is an annotated pseudogene. The CDR3 consists of 12 residues. CDR3 in DNA: TGTGCCAGCAGCAAAGGCACGACTGAAGCTTTCTTT. Its protein product is CASSKGTTEAFF.

The gene calls are TRBV4-1 and TRBJ1-5; D uncertain. Trimming took off 1 base at V and 3 bases at J, with 4 bases between the two ends. Per germline, CDR1 MGHRA and CDR2 YSYEKL. This CDR3 has 13 residues. The CDR3 bases are TGCGCCAGCAGCCAAGCGGTCAATCAGCCCCAGCATTTT. Encoded protein: CASSQAVNQPQHF.

This clonotype was picked up a small number of times. DNA of the CDR3: TGTGCCAGCAGTTTTGGGGCGGACACTTCCTACGAGCAGTACTTC. Translated, it gives CASSFGADTSYEQYF. The J gene is TRBJ2-7, the V gene TRBV27; TRBD1 is a possible D gene (5 bases). Trimming pared 3 bases from V and 1 base from J, leaving 13 bases between. There are 15 residues in the CDR3. The V gene's germline CDR1 is MNHEY and CDR2 SMNVEV (reference sequence).

The CDR3 protein is CASSLGRLRETQYF. CDR3 DNA sequence: TGTGCCAGCAGCTTAGGACGGCTCAGGGAGACCCAGTACTTC. This chain joins TRBV11-2 and TRBJ2-5; D remains ambiguous. The CDR3 consists of 14 residues. Germline V gene data show CDR1 as SGHAT and CDR2 as FQNNGV. V lost 1 base and J 5 bases, leaving 11 bases between the germline ends.

The chain couples TRBV4-1 to TRBJ2-5; the match to TRBD1 covers 7 bases. TRBJ2-7 explains the end of the DNA better; the J call may be wrong. The CDR3 covers 15 residues. Germline values: CDR1 MGHRA, CDR2 YSYEKL. The CDR3 reads CASSHPGGDVYEQYF. DNA of the CDR3: TGCGCCAGCAGCCATCCAGGGGGAGATGTCTACGAGCAGTACTTC.

V is TRBV12-3 or TRBV12-4 and J is TRBJ1-5; D is possibly TRBD1 (6 bases). This CDR3 has 14 residues. V lost 5 bases to trimming and J lost 9 bases, with 17 bases between them. The CDR3 spells CASSLDRRQGPQHF. The CDR3 nucleotides read TGTGCCAGCAGTCTCGACAGGCGGCAGGGGCCCCAGCATTTT.

Only a few counts were recorded for this clonotype. The chain carries TRBV20-1 and TRBJ2-5; 7 positions agree with TRBD2. Germline CDR1 is DFQATT and CDR2 is SNEGSKA (reference sequence). Trimming cost V 6 bases and J 2 bases; bases outside gene matches: 6. The CDR3 spans 13 residues. The CDR3 is CSATRGGQETQYF. The CDR3 region has the DNA TGCAGTGCCACCCGGGGAGGGCAAGAGACCCAGTACTTC.

The chain combines TRBV7-2 with TRBJ1-1; 7 bases map to TRBD1. Germline V CDR1 and CDR2: SGHTA, FQGNSA. With V trimmed by 1 base and J by 1 base, 15 bases remained unmatched. This CDR3 is 19 amino acids long. CDR3 region: CASSLVGFGQEARNTEAFF. The DNA for the CDR3 is TGTGCCAGCAGCTTAGTCGGTTTCGGACAGGAGGCGAGGAACACTGAAGCTTTCTTT.

The CDR3 DNA sequence: TGTGCCAGCAGACCTGACAGGGAGGTTTCCTACGAGCAGTACTTC. Protein: CASRPDREVSYEQYF. V usage is TRBV2 and J usage is TRBJ2-7; tentative D call: TRBD1 (7 bases). CDR1 is SNHLY, CDR2 FYNNEI, per germline. The CDR3 has 15 amino acids. The V end was cut by 6 bases, the J end by 1 base, with 16 bases between. Together with reference TRBV2 and TRBJ2-7, the CDR3 gives the full variable domain: EPEVTQTPSHQVTQMGQEVILRCVPISNHLYFYWYRQILGQKVEFLVSFYNNEISEKSEIFDDQFSVERPDGSNFTLKIRSTKLEDSAMYFCASRPDREVSYEQYFGPGTRLTVT.

This chain connects TRBV24-1 to TRBJ2-3, with TRBD2 matching 11 bases. The ends lost 7 bases at V and 2 bases at J; junction bases unmatched: 4. Germline CDR1 KGHDR, CDR2 SFDVKD. The CDR3 covers 15 residues. The CDR3 DNA reads TGTGCCACCAGCAAACTAGCGGGGGCCACAGATACGCAGTATTTT. This codes for CATSKLAGATDTQYF.

V gene TRBV20-1 combines with J gene TRBJ2-3; 11 nucleotides agree with TRBD2. The J segment lost 0 bases and the V segment lost 3 bases, leaving 2 bases of the junction unmatched. CDR1 DFQATT and CDR2 SNEGSKA come from the germline V gene (reference sequence). This CDR3 region has 15 residues. The CDR3 protein is CSASRLAGSTDTQYF. The CDR3 nucleotides read TGCAGTGCTAGCCGACTAGCGGGGAGCACAGATACGCAGTATTTT.

In its sample, this clonotype was seen a few times. The chain links TRBV9 to TRBJ2-5; 11 nucleotides match TRBD2. This CDR3 has 17 amino acids. Germline loops: CDR1 SGDLS, CDR2 YYNGEE. V lost 0 bases and J lost 1; bases outside the gene matches: 5. CDR3 nucleotides: TGTGCCAGCAGCGTAGGACTAGCGGGAATCTCCCAAGAGACCCAGTACTTC. Protein sequence: CASSVGLAGISQETQYF.

In this sample, this clonotype turned up many times. The CDR3 loop reads CASSSFIWNKGPGELFF. The CDR3 DNA is TGTGCCAGCAGCTCGTTTATATGGAACAAGGGTCCCGGGGAGCTGTTTTTT. The V call is TRBV7-9, the J call TRBJ2-2; D ambiguous. The V gene's germline CDR1 is SEHNR and CDR2 FQNEAQ (reference sequence). V was cut by 4 bases and J by 6 bases, with 21 bases left in between. This CDR3 has 17 amino acids.

This clonotype has only a few counts. The CDR3 DNA is TGTGCCAGCAGTAAGTCAGGGGATGGCTACACCTTC. Its translation: CASSKSGDGYTF. This chain joins TRBV2 and TRBJ1-2; tentatively, D is TRBD1 (6 bases). The CDR3 runs 12 residues. V shed 5 bases and J shed 6 bases, with 10 bases lying between them. CDR1 and CDR2 (germline): SNHLY, FYNNEI.

The DNA of the CDR3 is TGCGCCAGCAGCTATGGGGGGGCCCGTTACGAGCAGTACTTC. Its translation is CASSYGGARYEQYF. The rearrangement uses TRBV5-1 and TRBJ2-7; tentative D call: TRBD2 (7 bases). Trimming left V 3 bases short and J 4 bases short, with 14 bases between. This CDR3 region has 14 residues. The germline V gene encodes CDR1 SGHRS and CDR2 YFSETQ.

J is TRBJ1-1 and V is TRBV12-3 or TRBV12-4; D call uncertain. The germline V and J ends were trimmed by 3 bases and 7 bases, with 12 bases remaining between them. CDR3 length equals 13 residues. The CDR3 region has the DNA TGTGCCAGCAGTTTCTTGGGAATGCGTGAAGCTTTCTTT. It is translated as CASSFLGMREAFF.

The V gene is TRBV10-3, the J gene TRBJ1-6; D gene ambiguous. CDR1 is ENHRY, CDR2 SYGVKD, per germline. Trimming took off 6 bases at V and 7 bases at J, with 13 bases between the two ends. CDR3 length: 14 residues. CDR3 amino acids: CAIRDGSGNSPLHF. CDR3 nucleotide sequence: TGTGCCATCAGGGACGGATCGGGGAATTCACCCCTCCACTTT.

The chain joins TRBV12-3 or TRBV12-4 to TRBJ1-6; D ambiguous. This CDR3 comprises 14 residues. V was clipped by 5 bases and J by 10 bases, with 15 bases between them. The CDR3 region has the DNA TGTGCCAGCAGTCCCGGACGCTCCGGGTCACCCCTCCACTTT. Translation: CASSPGRSGSPLHF.

This clonotype was picked up many times. The chain couples TRBV2 to TRBJ1-1; D is ambiguous. CDR3 size: 14 residues. V lost 3 bases and J lost 0, with 8 bases in between. Germline V gene lookup returns CDR1 SNHLY and CDR2 FYNNEI. The CDR3 sequence: CASSDRGMNTEAFF. The CDR3 bases are TGTGCCAGCAGTGACCGGGGAATGAACACTGAAGCTTTCTTT.